A single sample is the source of the 28 T cell receptor beta chains below, sequenced in a study of beta chain features in type 1 diabetes. The whole isolated RNA underwent reverse transcription, so sequencing captured expressed TCRB transcripts. Data came from immunoSEQ multiplex PCR; TCRdb stores just in-frame clones and leaves some out. The sample contains nearly 250,000 clones, about 70% of which appear only once. Specimen: naive CD4+ T cells from blood. The source of these receptors is a man aged 25 to 40 in good health.

This clone was seen more than once but under ten times. The chain employs TRBV29-1 and TRBJ1-2, with a possible D match to TRBD1 (6 bases). V lost 4 bases to trimming and J lost 7 bases, with 10 bases between them. Looked up from germline, CDR1 is SQVTM and CDR2 is ANQGSEA. There are 11 residues in the CDR3. CDR3 in amino acids: CSVGTGTGYTF. The CDR3 region has the DNA TGCAGCGTTGGAACAGGGACTGGCTACACCTTC.

This sequence joins TRBV7-9 and TRBJ2-7; the match to TRBD2 covers 11 bases. This CDR3 has 15 residues. Germline lookup yields CDR1 SEHNR and CDR2 FQNEAQ (reference sequence). Losses at the gene ends were 5 bases for V and 3 bases for J; bases not matched to a gene: 6. CDR3 coding DNA: TGTGCCAGCAGCCAGGGACTAGCGGAGGGCTACGAGCAGTACTTC. Its protein is CASSQGLAEGYEQYF.

The rearrangement uses TRBV9 and TRBJ2-2; D gene uncertain. The CDR3 runs to 15 residues. Germline CDR1 is SGDLS and CDR2 is YYNGEE. V was shortened by 4 bases and J by 3 bases, with 13 bases between the two germline ends. The CDR3 nucleotides read TGTGCCAGCAGCTTAGCCTCCCAGTACACCGGGGAGCTGTTTTTT. This gives the protein CASSLASQYTGELFF. Looking up the rest from reference TRBV9 and TRBJ2-2 gives the full variable domain: DSGVTQTPKHLITATGQRVTLRCSPRSGDLSVYWYQQSLDQGLQFLIQYYNGEERAKGNILERFSAQQFPDLHSELNLSSLELGDSALYFCASSLASQYTGELFFGEGSRLTVL.

This sequence joins TRBV7-2 and TRBJ2-4; D assignment may be TRBD1 or TRBD2 (5 bases each). Trimming shortened V by 3 bases and J by 8 bases, and 8 bases separated the two germline ends. The CDR3 is 12 amino acids. Germline V gene lookup returns CDR1 SGHTA and CDR2 FQGNSA. CDR3 region: CASSLTGHIQYF. CDR3 sequence (DNA): TGTGCCAGCAGCTTGACGGGACACATTCAGTACTTC.

The chain employs TRBV30 and TRBJ1-2; D unclear. Germline loops: CDR1 GTSNPN, CDR2 SVGIG (reference sequence). Trimming took 1 base from V and 8 from J, leaving 8 bases between them. The CDR3 runs 11 residues. CDR3 in amino acids: CAWSEGSGYTF. The CDR3 coding sequence is TGTGCCTGGAGTGAAGGGTCCGGCTACACCTTC. The whole variable domain, remainder taken from reference TRBV30 and TRBJ1-2, is SQTIHQWPATLVQPVGSPLSLECTVEGTSNPNLYWYRQAAGRGLQLLFYSVGIGQISSEVPQNLSASRPQDRQFILSSKKLLLSDSGFYLCAWSEGSGYTFGSGTRLTVV.

The chain links TRBV7-2 to TRBJ2-5, with TRBD2 identical over 8 bases. The germline V gene encodes CDR1 SGHTA and CDR2 FQGNSA. J gave up 4 bases and V 1 base, and 2 bases lay outside the gene matches. There are 14 residues in the CDR3. CDR3 residues: CASSLVAGGETQYF. For the CDR3, the DNA is TGTGCCAGCAGCTTAGTGGCGGGGGGAGAGACCCAGTACTTC. The entire variable domain, with the rest obtained from reference TRBV7-2 and TRBJ2-5, is as follows: GAGVSQSPSNKVTEKGKDVELRCDPISGHTALYWYRQSLGQGLEFLIYFQGNSAPDKSGLPSDRFSAERTGGSVSTLTIQRTQQEDSAVYLCASSLVAGGETQYFGPGTRLLVL.

The sample holds one count of this clone. V usage is TRBV29-1 and J usage is TRBJ2-1; D might be TRBD1 (5 bases). V gave up 0 bases and J gave up 8 bases, with 11 bases separating them. Germline V gene lookup returns CDR1 SQVTM and CDR2 ANQGSEA. The CDR3 sequence is 13 residues long. In DNA, the CDR3 is TGCAGCGTTGAAGAGCAGGGCTGGGATGAGCAGTTCTTC. This codes for CSVEEQGWDEQFF.

This clone was seen once. The chain uses TRBV29-1 and TRBJ2-2; D not resolved. The CDR3 consists of 13 residues. Looked up from germline, CDR1 is SQVTM and CDR2 is ANQGSEA. Trimming removed 3 bases from V and 5 bases from J, with 10 bases in between. DNA of the CDR3: TGCAGCGTTGACCCGAGTTTAACCGGGGAGCTGTTTTTT. Translation: CSVDPSLTGELFF.

The rearrangement links TRBV30 to TRBJ2-5, with D possibly called TRBD1 or TRBD2 (5 bases each). CDR1 and CDR2 from the germline V gene are GTSNPN and SVGIG (reference sequence). Trimming left V 3 bases short and J 5 bases short, with 16 bases between. This CDR3 comprises 14 residues. CDR3 bases: TGTGCCTGGAGCCGGGACGGCCTATGGGAGACCCAGTACTTC. As protein: CAWSRDGLWETQYF.

The chain carries TRBV30 and TRBJ1-3, with D uncertain. Trimming cost V 4 bases and J 4 bases, with 8 bases left between them. Germline V lookup: CDR1 GTSNPN, CDR2 SVGIG (reference sequence). The CDR3 length is 12 residues. CDR3 region: CAWTNGGNTIYF. The CDR3 coding sequence is TGTGCCTGGACCAACGGGGGAAACACCATATATTTT.

V gene TRBV7-8 combines with J gene TRBJ2-7; 7 bases are a match to TRBD2. The CDR3 covers 17 residues. Germline CDR1 reads SGHVS; CDR2 reads FQNEAQ. The V gene end was trimmed by 1 base and the J gene end by 4 bases; junction bases not matched to a gene: 13. The CDR3 nucleotides read TGTGCCAGCAGCTTAGACTCTGCGGGAGCTACGGGGTACGAGCAGTACTTC. The encoded protein is CASSLDSAGATGYEQYF.

The V call is TRBV30, the J call TRBJ2-1; 7 bases are a match to TRBD2. Germline CDR1 is GTSNPN and CDR2 is SVGIG (reference sequence). V lost 5 bases, J lost 12 bases, and 19 bases stayed unmatched. The length of the CDR3 is 15 residues. In DNA, the CDR3 is TGTGCCTGGTCCCGTAGCGGTCCCGGGGAGGGTCGGCAGTTCTTC. Protein sequence: CAWSRSGPGEGRQFF. The variable domain in full, completed from reference TRBV30 and TRBJ2-1, reads SQTIHQWPATLVQPVGSPLSLECTVEGTSNPNLYWYRQAAGRGLQLLFYSVGIGQISSEVPQNLSASRPQDRQFILSSKKLLLSDSGFYLCAWSRSGPGEGRQFFGPGTRLTVL.

This chain joins TRBV30 and TRBJ2-3; D remains ambiguous. In germline, CDR1 is GTSNPN, CDR2 SVGIG (reference sequence). This CDR3 comprises 12 residues. Trimming took off 5 bases at V and 5 bases at J, with 11 bases between the two ends. The CDR3 here is CAWRSLVDTQYF. In DNA, the CDR3 is TGTGCCTGGCGAAGCCTGGTAGATACGCAGTATTTT.

The rearrangement uses TRBV30 and TRBJ2-3, with D perhaps matching TRBD2 (7 bases). The CDR3 is 14 residues long. V gave up 3 bases and J gave up 14 bases, with 24 bases separating them. The V gene's germline CDR1 is GTSNPN and CDR2 SVGIG (reference sequence). CDR3 DNA sequence: TGTGCCTGGAGGACTGCGGGGGCCGTCCGTGGGTGGTATTTT. The encoded protein is CAWRTAGAVRGWYF.

This clone was detected only a few times. The chain couples TRBV6-5 to TRBJ2-1, with D uncertain. Germline CDR1 is MNHEY and CDR2 is SVGAGI. Trimming cost V 6 bases and J 5 bases, with 14 bases left between them. There are 14 residues in the CDR3. The CDR3 spells CASRPSGRNNEQFF. The CDR3 bases are TGTGCCAGCAGACCATCCGGACGGAACAATGAGCAGTTCTTC.

The gene calls are TRBV9 and TRBJ2-7; a weak D match, TRBD2 (5 bases). In germline, CDR1 is SGDLS, CDR2 YYNGEE. Trimming took off 3 bases at V and 7 bases at J, with 8 bases between the two ends. This CDR3 contains 11 residues. For the CDR3, the DNA is TGTGCCAGCAGCGAGACGGGGGAGCAGTACTTC. Protein: CASSETGEQYF.

The chain links TRBV28 to TRBJ2-3, with D perhaps matching TRBD2 (5 bases). V gave up 7 bases and J gave up 2 bases, with 13 bases separating them. The CDR3 is made up of 14 amino acids. Germline V gives CDR1 MDHEN, CDR2 SYDVKM. DNA for the CDR3: TGTGCCAGCAACCAACTAGATTACACAGATACGCAGTATTTT. Translation: CASNQLDYTDTQYF. The full variable domain, in which reference TRBV28 and TRBJ2-3 provide the parts outside the CDR3, is DVKVTQSSRYLVKRTGEKVFLECVQDMDHENMFWYRQDPGLGLRLIYFSYDVKMKEKGDIPEGYSVSREKKERFSLILESASTNQTSMYLCASNQLDYTDTQYFGPGTRLTVL.

V gene TRBV6-5 combines with J gene TRBJ2-1, with D unresolved. This CDR3 comprises 13 residues. The V end lost 7 bases, the J end lost 7 bases, and 14 bases lay between the germline ends. Germline V gene sequence: CDR1 MNHEY, CDR2 SVGAGI. In DNA, the CDR3 is TGTGCCAGCAACCCCGCGGAACTGAATGAGCAGTTCTTC. Its translation is CASNPAELNEQFF.

The chain links TRBV20-1 to TRBJ1-4; unclear D gene. V was trimmed by 2 bases and J by 15 bases, leaving 13 bases between them. This CDR3 is 11 amino acids long. Per germline, CDR1 DFQATT and CDR2 SNEGSKA (reference sequence). CDR3 nucleotides: TGCAGTGCTAGAACCCTGGAATGGATGTTTTTT. Residues: CSARTLEWMFF.

This chain connects TRBV25-1 to TRBJ2-4, with D hard to call. Trimming took 2 bases from V and 0 from J, leaving 11 bases between them. The CDR3 contains 16 residues. Looked up from germline, CDR1 is MGHDK and CDR2 is SYGVNS. The CDR3 sequence is CASSEAGALAKNIQYF. The CDR3 nucleotides are TGTGCCAGCAGTGAAGCAGGAGCCTTAGCCAAAAACATTCAGTACTTC.

The chain employs TRBV5-4 and TRBJ2-5; TRBD2 agrees at 9 bases. Germline V gene data show CDR1 as SGHNT and CDR2 as YYREEE (reference sequence). V was pared by 1 base and J by 5 bases, with 6 bases of the junction left unmatched. This CDR3 region has 15 residues. Here the CDR3 DNA reads TGTGCCAGCAGCTTGAATAGCGGGGGAGGGGAGACCCAGTACTTC. It specifies CASSLNSGGGETQYF.

This chain links TRBV20-1 with TRBJ2-7; D is ambiguous. V was clipped by 4 bases and J by 3 bases, with 4 bases between them. This CDR3 region has 10 residues. Germline V gives CDR1 DFQATT, CDR2 SNEGSKA (reference sequence). The CDR3 protein is CSAKHYEQYF. Here the CDR3 DNA reads TGCAGTGCTAAGCACTACGAGCAGTACTTC.

This clone was recorded only once. The V and J genes are TRBV30 and TRBJ2-7; D uncertain. The V end was cut by 2 bases, the J end by 3 bases, with 11 bases between. Germline lookup yields CDR1 GTSNPN and CDR2 SVGIG (reference sequence). The CDR3 has 13 residues. The CDR3 DNA reads as TGTGCCTGGAGTCTAGAGATCTACTACGAGCAGTACTTC. Protein sequence: CAWSLEIYYEQYF.

This clone was observed a handful of times. This sequence joins TRBV19 and TRBJ2-2, with D tentatively TRBD1 or TRBD2 (6 bases each). V lost 4 bases, J lost 6 bases, and 12 bases lay in between. CDR1 LNHDA and CDR2 SQIVND come from the germline V gene (reference sequence). The length of the CDR3 is 14 residues. The CDR3 bases are TGTGCCAGTAGTACCGGGGGCACCGCCGGGGAGCTGTTTTTT. Residues: CASSTGGTAGELFF. Together with reference TRBV19 and TRBJ2-2, the CDR3 gives the full variable domain: DGGITQSPKYLFRKEGQNVTLSCEQNLNHDAMYWYRQDPGQGLRLIYYSQIVNDFQKGDIAEGYSVSREKKESFPLTVTSAQKNPTAFYLCASSTGGTAGELFFGEGSRLTVL.

The CDR3 sequence is CASSPRLAGGRETQYF. In DNA form, the CDR3 reads TGTGCCAGCAGTCCTCGACTAGCGGGAGGCAGGGAGACCCAGTACTTC. The V and J genes are TRBV28 and TRBJ2-5, with 13 bases matching TRBD2. This CDR3 spans 16 amino acids. V dropped 5 bases and J dropped 5; count of bases not matched to a gene: 8. Germline CDR1 and CDR2: MDHEN and SYDVKM.

The V call is TRBV4-3, the J call TRBJ2-5; 9 bases fit TRBD2. The length of the CDR3 is 14 residues. Germline lookup yields CDR1 LGHNA and CDR2 YSLEER. Trimming cost V 3 bases and J 4 bases; bases outside gene matches: 3. CDR3 residues: CASSQDSGRETQYF. CDR3 nucleotide sequence: TGCGCCAGCAGCCAGGATAGCGGGAGAGAGACCCAGTACTTC.

The V call is TRBV30, the J call TRBJ2-1; TRBD2 matches 7 bases. Looked up from germline, CDR1 is GTSNPN and CDR2 is SVGIG (reference sequence). The CDR3 length is 14 residues. V lost 1 base to trimming and J lost 9 bases; unmatched junction nucleotides: 9. The CDR3 here is CAWSGTAGRSEQFF. CDR3 coding DNA: TGTGCCTGGAGTGGTACAGCGGGGCGTAGTGAGCAGTTCTTC.

The rearrangement joins TRBV30 to TRBJ2-6; maybe TRBD2 (5 bases). The V gene lost 0 bases and the J gene lost 2 bases, with 11 bases spanning the gap. CDR1 and CDR2 (germline): GTSNPN, SVGIG (reference sequence). CDR3 length equals 16 residues. The CDR3 protein is CAWSVLGVPGANVLTF. DNA of the CDR3: TGTGCCTGGAGTGTACTCGGGGTCCCTGGGGCCAACGTCCTGACTTTC.